This T cell receptor beta chain derives from a study of cytomegalovirus exposure and HLA in healthy donors (dated 2017 in TCRdb). About the investigation overall: The roughly 670 repertoires of the first cohort and the 95 to 150 validation repertoires were produced on the same platform, according to a later analysis. The aim of the study was to test whether cataloging public T cell receptors could identify signatures of past pathogen exposure. Besides the first cohort of roughly 700 subjects, a separate validation cohort made up of 120 different subjects was used. To predict cytomegalovirus infection status, the study brought together high-throughput TCR immunosequencing, statistical association of individual TCRs with disease status, and machine learning. What the study reported, not specific to this receptor: According to the authors, the approach could potentially be generalized to other disease states and immunological phenotypes. The classifier was reported to diagnose cytomegalovirus status with high specificity and sensitivity in both the original and validation cohorts. A later analysis found that TCRs clustered in the first cohort also tended to co-occur in the 120 validation repertoires, with approximately 95% of cluster scores above 0. Three of the identified cytomegalovirus-associated TCR beta chains were confirmed in vitro to be specific for cytomegalovirus antigens. In the study, around 150 TCR beta chains were listed as associated with cytomegalovirus. Most TCR sequences were seen in very few donors, while some public TCRs were found in many individuals. All 130 or so repertoires were used to score co-occurrence in the validation cohort in a later analysis, because that analysis had no HLA typing for the cohort.

Concerning this clone itself: Its specific antigen is unknown. Base qualities are not recorded, but no much larger clone differs from it by a single base.

V is trimmed back by 4 bases and J by 9 bases, and the junction contains 5 bases that no gene match accounts for. CDR1 and CDR2, per the germline V gene, are SGHTA and FQGNSA. There are 14 amino acids in the CDR3, from cysteine to phenylalanine inclusive. Only CDR3 DNA remains: 42 bases, in frame from the first base. Library preparation was by the immunoSEQ multiplex PCR assay. In the paper's pipeline: A statistical classification framework was built to diagnose cytomegalovirus status from the catalog of TCR beta chain sequences. Not all clones reach the TCRdb copy of this immuneACCESS table, which keeps in-frame sequences only. Checked studies attribute under half of the gap to unresolved V genes and leave the rest unexplained. V and J calls and clone size follow that table, whereas D and trimming were derived from the DNA. This sample holds 300,000 to 350,000 clones; approximately 85% were observed only once. Clones ranked in the top ten supply approximately 0.96% of the sample.

The donors belonged to the validation cohort of around 120 subjects, which was separate from the approximately 700-subject first cohort. The source of this sequence is a man in his thirties or forties in good health and CMV-seronegative. Sequenced input: PBMCs. The V and J segments used are TRBV7-2 and TRBJ1-6, with TRBD1 matching 8 junction bases. The nucleotides read TGTGCCAGCAGCTCACAGGGGGTTCGTTCACCCCTCCACTTT. This translates into CASSSQGVRSPLHF.